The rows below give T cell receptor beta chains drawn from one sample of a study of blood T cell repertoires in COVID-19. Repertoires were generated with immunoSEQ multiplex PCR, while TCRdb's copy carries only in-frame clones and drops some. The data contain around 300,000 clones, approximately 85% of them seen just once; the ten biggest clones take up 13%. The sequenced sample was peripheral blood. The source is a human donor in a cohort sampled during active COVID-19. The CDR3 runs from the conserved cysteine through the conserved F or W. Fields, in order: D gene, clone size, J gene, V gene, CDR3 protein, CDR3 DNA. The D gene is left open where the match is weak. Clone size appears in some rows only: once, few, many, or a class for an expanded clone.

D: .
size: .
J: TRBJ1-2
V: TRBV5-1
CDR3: CASSTANGEYGYTF
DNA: TGCGCCAGCTCCACGGCTAATGGAGAATATGGCTACACCTTC

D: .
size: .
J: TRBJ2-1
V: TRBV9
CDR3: CASSERQNNEQFF
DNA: TGTGCCAGCAGCGAGCGACAGAACAATGAGCAGTTCTTC

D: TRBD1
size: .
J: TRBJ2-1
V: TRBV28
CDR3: CASSSPGQGGHEQFF
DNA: TGTGCCAGCAGTTCTCCGGGACAGGGGGGCCATGAGCAGTTCTTC

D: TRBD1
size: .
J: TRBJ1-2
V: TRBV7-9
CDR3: CASSSGQGNYGYTF
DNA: TGTGCCAGCAGCTCAGGACAGGGGAACTATGGCTACACCTTC

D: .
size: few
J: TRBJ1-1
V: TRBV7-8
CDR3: CASSLAPEGNTEAFF
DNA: TGTGCCAGCAGCTTAGCCCCAGAGGGGAACACTGAAGCTTTCTTT

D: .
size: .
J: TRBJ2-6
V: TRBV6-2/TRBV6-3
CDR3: CASSYSTQGYGANVLTF
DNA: TGTGCCAGCAGTTACTCGACACAGGGTTACGGGGCCAACGTCCTGACTTTC

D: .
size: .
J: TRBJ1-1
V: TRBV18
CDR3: CASSPDTGGTEAFF
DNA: TGTGCCAGCTCACCGGACACGGGGGGCACTGAAGCTTTCTTT

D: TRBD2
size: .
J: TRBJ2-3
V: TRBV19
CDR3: CASSIGGSTQYF
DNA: TGTGCCAGTAGTATCGGGGGGTCTACGCAGTATTTT

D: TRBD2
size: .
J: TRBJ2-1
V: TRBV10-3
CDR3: CAISESFPGGLGGNEQFF
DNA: TGTGCCATCAGTGAGTCTTTCCCGGGGGGACTAGGAGGCAATGAGCAGTTCTTC

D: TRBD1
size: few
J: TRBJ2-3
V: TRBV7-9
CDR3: CASSTGTGTWDTQYF
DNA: TGTGCCAGCAGCACCGGGACAGGGACGTGGGATACGCAGTATTTT

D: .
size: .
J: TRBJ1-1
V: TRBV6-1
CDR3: CASSEEQNTEAFF
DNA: TGTGCCAGCAGTGAAGAACAGAACACTGAAGCTTTCTTT

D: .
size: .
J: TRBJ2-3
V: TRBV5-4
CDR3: CASSPADSPSWSTDTQYF
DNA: TGTGCCAGCAGCCCCGCGGACTCTCCCAGTTGGTCCACAGATACGCAGTATTTT

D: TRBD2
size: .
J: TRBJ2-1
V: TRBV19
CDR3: CASRSRARLAGVFEQFF
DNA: TGTGCCAGTAGGTCGCGAGCCAGGCTAGCGGGAGTATTCGAGCAGTTCTTC

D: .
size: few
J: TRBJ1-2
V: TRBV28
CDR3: CASSLSQPVPGYTF
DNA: TGTGCCAGCAGTTTATCCCAACCGGTCCCCGGCTACACCTTC

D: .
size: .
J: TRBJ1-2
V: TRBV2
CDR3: CASSEVAGFYGYTF
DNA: TGTGCCAGCAGCGAGGTGGCAGGGTTCTATGGCTACACCTTC

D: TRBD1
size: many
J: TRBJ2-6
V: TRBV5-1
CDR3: CASWDRGRSGANVLTF
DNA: TGCGCCAGCTGGGACAGGGGGAGGTCTGGGGCCAACGTCCTGACTTTC

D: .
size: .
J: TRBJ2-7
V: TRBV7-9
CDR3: CASSHDTYEQYF
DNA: TGTGCCAGCAGCCACGACACTTACGAGCAGTACTTC

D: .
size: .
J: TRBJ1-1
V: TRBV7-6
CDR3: CASSSSQRGRNTEAFF
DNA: TGTGCCAGCAGCTCCAGTCAAAGGGGAAGGAACACTGAAGCTTTCTTT

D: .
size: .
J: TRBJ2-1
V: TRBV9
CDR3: CASSVFSSYNEQFF
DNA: TGTGCCAGCAGCGTTTTTAGCTCCTACAATGAGCAGTTCTTC

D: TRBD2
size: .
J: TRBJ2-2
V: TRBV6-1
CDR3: CASSEWLAGATGELFF
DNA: TGTGCCAGCAGTGAATGGCTAGCGGGAGCCACCGGGGAGCTGTTTTTT

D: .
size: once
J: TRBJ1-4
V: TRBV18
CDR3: CASSRAATNEKLFF
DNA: TGTGCCAGCTCGCGGGCTGCAACTAATGAAAAACTGTTTTTT

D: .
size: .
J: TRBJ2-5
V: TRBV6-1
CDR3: CASSEVSQETQYF
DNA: TGTGCCAGCAGTGAAGTCAGTCAAGAGACCCAGTACTTC

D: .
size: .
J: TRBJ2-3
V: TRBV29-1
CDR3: CSAHGLITDTQYF
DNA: TGCAGCGCCCACGGGTTGATCACAGATACGCAGTATTTT

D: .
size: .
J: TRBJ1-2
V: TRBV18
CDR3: CASSPRSYGIRSYGYTF
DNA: TGTGCCAGCTCACCTAGAAGCTACGGGATCCGAAGCTATGGCTACACCTTC

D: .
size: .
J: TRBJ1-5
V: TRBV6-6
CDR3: CASTRTGRRSNQPQHF
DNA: TGTGCCAGCACTAGAACAGGGAGAAGGAGCAATCAGCCCCAGCATTTT

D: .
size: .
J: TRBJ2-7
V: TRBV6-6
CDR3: CASSYKGGGSYEQYF
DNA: TGTGCCAGCAGTTACAAGGGGGGAGGGTCCTACGAGCAGTACTTC

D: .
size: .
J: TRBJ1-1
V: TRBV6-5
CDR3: CASSPRSTEAFF
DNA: TGTGCCAGCAGTCCTAGGAGCACTGAAGCTTTCTTT

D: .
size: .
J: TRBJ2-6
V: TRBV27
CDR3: CASSSRRIASGANVLTF
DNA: TGTGCCAGCAGTTCCAGACGTATAGCCTCTGGGGCCAACGTCCTGACTTTC

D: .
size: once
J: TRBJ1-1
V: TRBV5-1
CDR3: CASSLAHMNTEAFF
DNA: TGCGCCAGCAGCTTGGCACATATGAACACTGAAGCTTTCTTT

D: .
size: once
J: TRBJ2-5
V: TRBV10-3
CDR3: CASRRELLETQYF
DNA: TGTGCCTCTCGACGGGAGCTTCTGGAGACCCAGTACTTC

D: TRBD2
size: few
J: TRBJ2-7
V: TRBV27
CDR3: CASRGTSGSSYEQYF
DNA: TGTGCCAGCAGGGGAACTAGCGGGAGCTCCTACGAGCAGTACTTC

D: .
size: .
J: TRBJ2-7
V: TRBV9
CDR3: CASSVGDSLSYEQYF
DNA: TGTGCCAGCAGCGTAGGTGACAGCCTAAGCTACGAGCAGTACTTC

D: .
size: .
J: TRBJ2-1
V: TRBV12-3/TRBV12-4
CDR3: CASSALRYNEQFF
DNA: TGTGCCAGCAGTGCGCTTCGATACAATGAGCAGTTCTTC

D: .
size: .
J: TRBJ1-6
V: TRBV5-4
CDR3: CASSSEASPLHF
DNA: TGTGCCAGCAGCTCGGAGGCTTCACCCCTCCACTTT

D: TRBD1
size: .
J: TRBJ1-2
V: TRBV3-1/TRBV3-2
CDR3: CASSQGQTINYGYTF
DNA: TGTGCCAGCAGCCAGGGACAGACTATTAACTATGGCTACACCTTC

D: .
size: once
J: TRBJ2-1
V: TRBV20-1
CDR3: CSAGGYNEQFF
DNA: TGCAGTGCGGGAGGTTACAATGAGCAGTTCTTC

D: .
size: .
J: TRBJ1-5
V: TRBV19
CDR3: CASSMWQRQPQHF
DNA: TGTGCCAGTAGTATGTGGCAGCGTCAGCCCCAGCATTTT

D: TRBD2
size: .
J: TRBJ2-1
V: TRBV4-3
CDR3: CASSQDMGPSSPSGNEQFF
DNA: TGCGCCAGCAGCCAAGATATGGGGCCTAGCTCCCCTAGCGGGAATGAGCAGTTCTTC

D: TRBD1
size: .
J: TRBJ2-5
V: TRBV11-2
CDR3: CASSLQGAGTQYF
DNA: TGTGCCAGCAGCTTGCAGGGGGCCGGGACCCAGTACTTC

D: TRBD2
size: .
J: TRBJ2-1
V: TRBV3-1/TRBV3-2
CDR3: CASSFDYRTSRYNEQFF
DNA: TGTGCCAGCAGCTTCGACTACAGGACTAGCAGATACAATGAGCAGTTCTTC

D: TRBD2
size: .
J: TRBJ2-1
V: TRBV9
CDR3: CASSVSASGSASYNEQFF
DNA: TGTGCCAGCAGCGTATCTGCTAGCGGGTCGGCATCCTACAATGAGCAGTTCTTC

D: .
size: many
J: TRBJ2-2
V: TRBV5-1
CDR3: CASSSGGRATGELFF
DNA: TGCGCCAGCAGCTCGGGGGGCAGGGCAACCGGGGAGCTGTTTTTT

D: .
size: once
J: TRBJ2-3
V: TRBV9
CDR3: CASSVRLADTQYF
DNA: TGTGCCAGCAGCGTGAGACTAGCAGATACGCAGTATTTT

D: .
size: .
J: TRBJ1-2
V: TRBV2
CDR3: CASSEQGRANYGYTF
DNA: TGTGCCAGCAGTGAACAGGGGAGGGCTAACTATGGCTACACCTTC

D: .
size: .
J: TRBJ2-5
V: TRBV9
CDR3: CASSVGENLGTQYF
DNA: TGTGCCAGCAGCGTGGGCGAAAATCTCGGGACCCAGTACTTC

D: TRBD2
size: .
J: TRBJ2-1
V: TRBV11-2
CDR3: CASSLGPLLAGVPEQFF
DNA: TGTGCCAGCAGCTTAGGGCCCCTACTAGCGGGAGTCCCTGAGCAGTTCTTC

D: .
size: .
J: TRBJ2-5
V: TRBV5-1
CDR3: CASSWNYRDRGMASGRGETQYF
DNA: TGCGCCAGCAGCTGGAACTACCGGGACAGGGGGATGGCTAGCGGGAGGGGAGAGACCCAGTACTTC

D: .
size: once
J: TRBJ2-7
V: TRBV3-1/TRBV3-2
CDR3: CASSRVYEQYF
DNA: TGTGCCAGCAGCCGCGTATACGAGCAGTACTTC

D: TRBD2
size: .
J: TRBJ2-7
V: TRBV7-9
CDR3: CASSSSGREQYF
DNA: TGTGCCAGCAGCTCGAGCGGGAGGGAGCAGTACTTC

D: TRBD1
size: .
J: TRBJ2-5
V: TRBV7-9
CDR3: CASSQDAGGQETQYF
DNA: TGTGCCAGCAGCCAGGACGCAGGGGGTCAAGAGACCCAGTACTTC